This passage covers 11 T cell receptor beta chains from one sample sequenced in a study of graft-versus-host responses after intestinal transplantation. Their antigen targets remain unknown. The method was immunoSEQ multiplex PCR; TCRdb's version includes in-frame clones alone and lacks a portion of them. The sample has 100,000 or so clones; approximately 90% are singletons. The specimen was unstimulated CD4+ T cells sorted from spleen or lymph node cells, collected before intestinal transplant. The receptors stem from a human donor who received an intestinal transplant.

The rearrangement joins TRBV11-3 to TRBJ2-5; 9 positions agree with TRBD2. Germline CDR1 reads SGHNT; CDR2 reads YENEEA. CDR3 length: 15 amino acids. The junction had 11 bases not matched to a gene; V was cut back by 7 bases and J by 5 bases. The CDR3 sequence: CASKRVAGVGETQYF. CDR3 in DNA: TGTGCCAGCAAGCGTGTAGCGGGGGTAGGGGAGACCCAGTACTTC.

This rearrangement joins TRBV5-1 to TRBJ2-5; TRBD2 matches at 10 bases. The V gene's germline CDR1 is SGHRS and CDR2 YFSETQ. This CDR3 comprises 17 residues. Trimming took 4 bases from V and 2 from J; bases not matched to a gene: 11. CDR3 region: CASSVGIAGGRQETQYF. The CDR3 region has the DNA TGCGCCAGCAGCGTGGGGATAGCGGGAGGTAGGCAAGAGACCCAGTACTTC.

The chain is built from TRBV10-2 and TRBJ2-1; TRBD2 is a possible D gene (5 bases). Germline V gene data show CDR1 as WSHSY and CDR2 as SAAADI. The CDR3 loop spans 11 amino acids. V was clipped by 3 bases and J by 10 bases, with 7 bases between them. The CDR3 reads CASSEAVEQFF. Written as DNA, the CDR3 is TGCGCCAGCAGTGAAGCGGTCGAGCAGTTCTTC.

This chain connects TRBV28 to TRBJ1-2; D perhaps matches TRBD1 (5 bases). The CDR3 is made up of 13 amino acids. V was pared by 4 bases and J by 4 bases, with 10 bases between. CDR1 is MDHEN, CDR2 SYDVKM, per germline. CDR3 residues: CASSYGHTYGYTF. DNA for the CDR3: TGTGCCAGCAGTTACGGACACACCTATGGCTACACCTTC.

This CDR3 is CASSRGRGLGEKLFF. The CDR3 DNA sequence: TGCGCCAGCAGCCGCGGTAGGGGGCTGGGAGAAAAACTGTTTTTT. V and J are TRBV5-1 and TRBJ1-4, with 7 bases lining up with TRBD1. The germline V gene has CDR1 SGHRS and CDR2 YFSETQ. This CDR3 has 15 amino acids. J gave up 8 bases and V 4 bases, and 11 bases lay outside the gene matches.

The chain links TRBV30 to TRBJ2-7, with TRBD1 matching over 8 bases. J lost 3 bases, V lost 4 bases, and 2 bases had no gene match. Germline lookup yields CDR1 GTSNPN and CDR2 SVGIG (reference sequence). The CDR3 runs to 12 residues. CDR3 bases: TGTGCCTGGACAGGGGGCTTCTACGAGCAGTACTTC. Protein sequence: CAWTGGFYEQYF.

The genes are TRBV7-3 and TRBJ2-1, with 10 nucleotides matching TRBD2. V trimming: 5 bases; J trimming: 2 bases; junction bases outside the gene matches: 3. Germline V gene data show CDR1 as SGHTA and CDR2 as FQGTGA. CDR3 length: 15 amino acids. The CDR3 coding sequence is TGTGCCAGCAGCGGAGGACTAGCGGCCTACAATGAGCAGTTCTTC. Amino acid sequence: CASSGGLAAYNEQFF.

The chain couples TRBV5-1 to TRBJ2-1; D might be TRBD2 (5 bases). Deletions cut 0 bases from V and 8 bases from J, with 12 bases between. The CDR3 covers 14 residues. The germline V gene has CDR1 SGHRS and CDR2 YFSETQ. The DNA for the CDR3 is TGCGCCAGCAGCTTGGGACGGGGTAAGGATGAGCAGTTCTTC. Its translation: CASSLGRGKDEQFF.

The chain joins TRBV11-2 to TRBJ1-5, with unresolved D. CDR1 SGHAT and CDR2 FQNNGV come from the germline V gene. V gave up 1 base and J gave up 4 bases, with 11 bases separating them. The CDR3 has 15 residues. The DNA of the CDR3 is TGTGCCAGCAGCTTAGGAACAGATCCTAATCAGCCCCAGCATTTT. This encodes CASSLGTDPNQPQHF.

The chain has TRBV6-1 and TRBJ1-3; D unresolved. In germline, CDR1 is MNHNS, CDR2 SASEGT. This CDR3 comprises 14 residues. The germline V and J ends were trimmed by 4 bases and 0 bases, with 7 bases remaining between them. Here the CDR3 DNA reads TGTGCCAGCAGTGCCAAGCACTCTGGAAACACCATATATTTT. Its translation: CASSAKHSGNTIYF.

V is TRBV27 and J is TRBJ1-2; 9 bases are shared with TRBD1. The CDR3 totals 15 residues. The ends lost 6 bases at V and 3 bases at J; junction bases unmatched: 8. The germline gives CDR1 MNHEY, CDR2 SMNVEV (reference sequence). CDR3 loop: CASRPYRGHDYGYTF. The CDR3 coding sequence is TGTGCCAGCAGGCCATACAGGGGGCACGACTATGGCTACACCTTC.